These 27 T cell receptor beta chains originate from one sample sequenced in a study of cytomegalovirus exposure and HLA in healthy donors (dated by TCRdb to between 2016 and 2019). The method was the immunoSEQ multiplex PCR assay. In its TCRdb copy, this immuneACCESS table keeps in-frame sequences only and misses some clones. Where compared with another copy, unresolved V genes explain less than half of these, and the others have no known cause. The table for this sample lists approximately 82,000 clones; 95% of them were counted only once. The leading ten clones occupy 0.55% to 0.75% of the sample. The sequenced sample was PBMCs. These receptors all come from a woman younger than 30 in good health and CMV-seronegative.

The CDR3 is CASSHETGSEKLFF. The DNA for the CDR3 is TGCGCCAGCAGCCATGAGACAGGCAGTGAAAAACTGTTTTTT. The chain carries TRBV4-3 and TRBJ1-4, with D maybe TRBD1 (6 bases). Germline V gene sequence: CDR1 LGHNA, CDR2 YSLEER. The CDR3 is 14 amino acids. Trimming cost V 3 bases and J 7 bases, with 12 bases left between them.

The CDR3 DNA reads TGTGCCAGCAGTTACTCGAGTGGGGGGACCAACCACGAGCAGTACTTC. It encodes CASSYSSGGTNHEQYF. The V gene is TRBV6-5, the J gene TRBJ2-7; a weak D match, TRBD2 (6 bases). Germline values: CDR1 MNHEY, CDR2 SVGAGI. The CDR3 spans 16 residues. V was shortened by 0 bases and J by 5 bases, with 17 bases between the two germline ends.

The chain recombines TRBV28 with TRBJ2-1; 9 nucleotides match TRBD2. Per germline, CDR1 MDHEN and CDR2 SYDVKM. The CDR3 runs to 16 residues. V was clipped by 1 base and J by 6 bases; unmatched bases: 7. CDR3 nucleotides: TGTGCCAGCAGTTTATTGCTAGCGGGGACACTCAATGAGCAGTTCTTC. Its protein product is CASSLLLAGTLNEQFF.

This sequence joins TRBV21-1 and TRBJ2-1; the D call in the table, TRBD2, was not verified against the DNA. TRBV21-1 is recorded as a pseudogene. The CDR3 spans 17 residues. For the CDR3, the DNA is TGTGCCAGCACCCCCTTGACTCGGGGGGGAGTCTACAATGAGCAGTTCTTC. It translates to CASTPLTRGGVYNEQFF.

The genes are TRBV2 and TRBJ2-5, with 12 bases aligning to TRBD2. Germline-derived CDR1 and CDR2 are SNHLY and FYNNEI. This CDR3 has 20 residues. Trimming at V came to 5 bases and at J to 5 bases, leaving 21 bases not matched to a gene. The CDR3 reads CASSRTGSLAGGPSRETQYF. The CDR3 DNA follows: TGTGCCAGCAGTCGGACAGGGAGTCTAGCGGGAGGGCCATCGAGGGAGACCCAGTACTTC.

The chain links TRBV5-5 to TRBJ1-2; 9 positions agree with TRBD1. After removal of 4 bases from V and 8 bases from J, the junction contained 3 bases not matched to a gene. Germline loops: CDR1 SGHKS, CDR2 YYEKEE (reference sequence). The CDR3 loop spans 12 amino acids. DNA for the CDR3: TGTGCCAGCAGCCGGACAGGGGACGGCTACACCTTC. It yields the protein CASSRTGDGYTF.

Here the CDR3 DNA reads TGTGCCAGCAGTGACGATAGCGGGGACATCACAGATACGCAGTATTTT. This sequence encodes CASSDDSGDITDTQYF. The V gene is TRBV11-2, the J gene TRBJ2-3, with TRBD2 matching 8 bases. Germline CDR1 and CDR2: SGHAT and FQNNGV. J gave up 2 bases and V 6 bases, and 10 bases lay outside the gene matches. The CDR3 has 16 amino acids.

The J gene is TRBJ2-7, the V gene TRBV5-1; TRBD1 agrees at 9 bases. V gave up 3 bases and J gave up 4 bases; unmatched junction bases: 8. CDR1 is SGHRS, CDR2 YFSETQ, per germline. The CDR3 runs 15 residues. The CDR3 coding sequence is TGCGCCAGCAGCTCGTATCCGGGACAGGGATACGAGCAGTACTTC. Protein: CASSSYPGQGYEQYF.

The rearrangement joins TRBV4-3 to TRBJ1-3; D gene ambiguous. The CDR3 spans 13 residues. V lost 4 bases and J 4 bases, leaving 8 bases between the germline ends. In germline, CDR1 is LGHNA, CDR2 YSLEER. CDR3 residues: CASSPSHGNTIYF. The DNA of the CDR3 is TGCGCCAGCAGCCCTAGTCACGGAAACACCATATATTTT.

The CDR3 region is CASSLDGSGGMNTEAFF. As DNA, the CDR3 is TGTGCCAGCAGCTTGGACGGGTCAGGAGGCATGAACACTGAAGCTTTCTTT. V usage is TRBV5-6 and J usage is TRBJ1-1; unclear D gene. V was shortened by 0 bases and J by 0 bases, with 15 bases between the two germline ends. Germline loops: CDR1 SGHDT, CDR2 YYEEEE. The CDR3 length is 17 residues.

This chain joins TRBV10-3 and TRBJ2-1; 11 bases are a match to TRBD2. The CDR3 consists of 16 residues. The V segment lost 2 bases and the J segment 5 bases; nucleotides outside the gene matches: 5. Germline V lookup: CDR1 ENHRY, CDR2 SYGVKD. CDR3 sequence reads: CAISEPGTSGNNEQFF. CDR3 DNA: TGTGCCATCAGTGAGCCCGGGACTAGCGGAAACAATGAGCAGTTCTTC.

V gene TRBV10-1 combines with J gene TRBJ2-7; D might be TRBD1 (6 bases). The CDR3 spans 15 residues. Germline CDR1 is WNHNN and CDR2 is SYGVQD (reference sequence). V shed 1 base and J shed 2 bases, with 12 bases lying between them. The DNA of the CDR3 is TGCGCCAGCAGTGAGTTCCCAGGGGCGACCTACGAGCAGTACTTC. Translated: CASSEFPGATYEQYF.

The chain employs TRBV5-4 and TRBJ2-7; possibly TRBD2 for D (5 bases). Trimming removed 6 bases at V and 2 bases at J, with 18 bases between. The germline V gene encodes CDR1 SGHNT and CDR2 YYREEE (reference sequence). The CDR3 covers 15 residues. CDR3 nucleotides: TGTGCCAGCACCCGGTCAAGCGGCTCGACCTACGAGCAGTACTTC. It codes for CASTRSSGSTYEQYF.

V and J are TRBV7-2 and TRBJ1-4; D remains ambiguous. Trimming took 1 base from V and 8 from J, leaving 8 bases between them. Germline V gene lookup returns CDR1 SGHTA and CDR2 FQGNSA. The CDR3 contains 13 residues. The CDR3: CASSLVWREKLFF. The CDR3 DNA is TGTGCCAGCAGCTTAGTGTGGCGGGAAAAACTGTTTTTT.

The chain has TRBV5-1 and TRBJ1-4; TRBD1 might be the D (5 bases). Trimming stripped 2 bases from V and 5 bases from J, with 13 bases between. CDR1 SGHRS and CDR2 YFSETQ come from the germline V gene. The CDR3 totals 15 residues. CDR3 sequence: CASSFSGRENEKLFF. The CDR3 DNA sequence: TGCGCCAGCAGCTTTTCAGGGCGGGAGAATGAAAAACTGTTTTTT.

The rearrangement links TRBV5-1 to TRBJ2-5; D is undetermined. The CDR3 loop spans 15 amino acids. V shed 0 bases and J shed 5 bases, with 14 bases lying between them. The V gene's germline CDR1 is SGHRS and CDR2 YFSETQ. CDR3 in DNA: TGCGCCAGCAGCTTGGCCGGGTCGGAATCGGAGACCCAGTACTTC. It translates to CASSLAGSESETQYF.

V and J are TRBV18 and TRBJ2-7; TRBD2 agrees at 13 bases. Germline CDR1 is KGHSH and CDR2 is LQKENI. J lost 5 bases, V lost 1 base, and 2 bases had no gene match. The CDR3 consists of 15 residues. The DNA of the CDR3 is TGTGCCAGCTCACCACGGACTAGCGGGAGTAACGAGCAGTACTTC. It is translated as CASSPRTSGSNEQYF.

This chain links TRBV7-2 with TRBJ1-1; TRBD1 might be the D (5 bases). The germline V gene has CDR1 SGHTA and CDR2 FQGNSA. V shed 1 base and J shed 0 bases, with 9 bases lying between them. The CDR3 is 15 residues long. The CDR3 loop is CASSLVWGVNTEAFF. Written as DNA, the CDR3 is TGTGCCAGCAGCTTAGTATGGGGGGTGAACACTGAAGCTTTCTTT.

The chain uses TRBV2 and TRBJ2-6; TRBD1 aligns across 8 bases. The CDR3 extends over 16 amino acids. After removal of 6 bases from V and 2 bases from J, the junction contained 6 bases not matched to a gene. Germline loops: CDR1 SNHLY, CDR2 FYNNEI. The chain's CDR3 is CASSRDRQAGANVLTF. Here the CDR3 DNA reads TGTGCCAGCAGCCGGGACAGGCAGGCTGGGGCCAACGTCCTGACTTTC.

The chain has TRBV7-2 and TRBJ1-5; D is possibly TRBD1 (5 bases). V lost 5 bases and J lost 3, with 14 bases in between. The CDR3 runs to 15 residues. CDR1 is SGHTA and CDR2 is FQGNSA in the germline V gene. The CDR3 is CASSVGAIHNQPQHF. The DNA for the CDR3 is TGTGCCAGCAGCGTAGGGGCTATTCACAATCAGCCCCAGCATTTT.

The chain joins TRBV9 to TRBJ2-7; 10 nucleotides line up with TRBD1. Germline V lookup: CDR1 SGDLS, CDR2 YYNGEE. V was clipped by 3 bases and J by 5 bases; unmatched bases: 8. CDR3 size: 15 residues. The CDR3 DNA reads TGTGCCAGCAGCGCGTCGGGGACAGGGGTAGACGAGCAGTACTTC. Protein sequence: CASSASGTGVDEQYF.

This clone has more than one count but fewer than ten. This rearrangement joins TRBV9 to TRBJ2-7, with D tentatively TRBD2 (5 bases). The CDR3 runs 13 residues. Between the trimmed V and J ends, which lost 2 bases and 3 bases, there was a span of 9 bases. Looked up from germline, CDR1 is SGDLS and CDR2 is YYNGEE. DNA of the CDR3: TGTGCCAGCAGCGTTCAGGACTTCTACGAGCAGTACTTC. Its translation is CASSVQDFYEQYF.

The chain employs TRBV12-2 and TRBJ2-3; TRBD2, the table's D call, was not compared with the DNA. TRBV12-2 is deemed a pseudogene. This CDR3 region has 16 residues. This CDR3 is CASRLVRTMLGDTQYF. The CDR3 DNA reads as TGTGCAAGTCGCTTAGTCCGGACTATGCTCGGAGATACGCAGTATTTT.

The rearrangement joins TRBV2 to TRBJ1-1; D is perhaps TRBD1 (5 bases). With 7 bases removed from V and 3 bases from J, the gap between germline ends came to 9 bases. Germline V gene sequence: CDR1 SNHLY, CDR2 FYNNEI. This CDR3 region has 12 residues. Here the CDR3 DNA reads TGTGCCAGCACGGGGACTTACACTGAAGCTTTCTTT. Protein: CASTGTYTEAFF. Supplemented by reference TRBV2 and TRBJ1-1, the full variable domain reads EPEVTQTPSHQVTQMGQEVILRCVPISNHLYFYWYRQILGQKVEFLVSFYNNEISEKSEIFDDQFSVERPDGSNFTLKIRSTKLEDSAMYFCASTGTYTEAFFGQGTRLTVV.

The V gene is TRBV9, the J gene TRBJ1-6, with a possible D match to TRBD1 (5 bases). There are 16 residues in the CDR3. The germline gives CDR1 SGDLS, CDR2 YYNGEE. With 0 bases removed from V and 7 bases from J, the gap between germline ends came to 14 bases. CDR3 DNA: TGTGCCAGCAGCGTAGTGGGCGGGGGAGGGAATTCACCCCTCCACTTT. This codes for CASSVVGGGGNSPLHF.

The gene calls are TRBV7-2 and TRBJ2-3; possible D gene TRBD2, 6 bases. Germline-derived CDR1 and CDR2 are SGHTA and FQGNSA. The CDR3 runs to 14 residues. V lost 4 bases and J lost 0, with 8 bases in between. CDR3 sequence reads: CASSSGTSTDTQYF. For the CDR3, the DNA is TGTGCCAGCAGCTCCGGGACTAGCACAGATACGCAGTATTTT. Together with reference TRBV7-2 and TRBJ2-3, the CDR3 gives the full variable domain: GAGVSQSPSNKVTEKGKDVELRCDPISGHTALYWYRQSLGQGLEFLIYFQGNSAPDKSGLPSDRFSAERTGGSVSTLTIQRTQQEDSAVYLCASSSGTSTDTQYFGPGTRLTVL.

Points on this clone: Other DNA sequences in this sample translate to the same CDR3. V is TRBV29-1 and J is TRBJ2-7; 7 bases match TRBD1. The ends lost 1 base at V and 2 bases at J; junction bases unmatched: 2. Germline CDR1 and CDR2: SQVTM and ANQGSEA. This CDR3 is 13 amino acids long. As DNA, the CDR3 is TGCAGCGTTGAAGTCACAGGGGCCTACGAGCAGTACTTC. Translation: CSVEVTGAYEQYF.